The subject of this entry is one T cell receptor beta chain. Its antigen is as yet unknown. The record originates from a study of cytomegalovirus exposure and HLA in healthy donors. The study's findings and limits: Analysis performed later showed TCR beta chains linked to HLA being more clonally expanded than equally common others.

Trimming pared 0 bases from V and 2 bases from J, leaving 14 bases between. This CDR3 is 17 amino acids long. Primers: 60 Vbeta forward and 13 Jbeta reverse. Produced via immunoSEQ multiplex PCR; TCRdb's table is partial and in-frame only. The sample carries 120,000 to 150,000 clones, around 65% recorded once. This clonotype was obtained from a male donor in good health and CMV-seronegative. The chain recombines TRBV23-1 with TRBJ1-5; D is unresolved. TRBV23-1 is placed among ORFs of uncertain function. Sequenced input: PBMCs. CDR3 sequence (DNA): TGCGCCAGCAGTCAATCGCGGTGTATTGTGGGCAATCAGCCCCAGCATTTT. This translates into CASSQSRCIVGNQPQHF.